The 5 T cell receptor beta chains given below trace back to one sample, sequenced in a study of T cells expressing NK-cell markers. TCRdb re-analyzed the 5' RACE reads; it lists each CDR3 protein once, without DNA. Its clone listing holds about 430,000 distinct CDR3 sequences. Sequenced input: blood T cells: a sorted CD56 or NKG2C T cell subset, CD4+ or CD8+ T cells, or bulk PBMC T cells (not recorded which). The receptor set was obtained from a woman between 50 and 59 years old in good health.

This chain links TRBV6-5 with TRBJ2-3; TCRdb's D call, TRBD2, is unchecked because there is no DNA. The length of the CDR3 is 17 residues. From germline, CDR1 is MNHEY and CDR2 SVGAGI. The chain's CDR3 is CASRTVLAGYATDTQYF.

V is TRBV5-5 and J is TRBJ2-5. The CDR3 has 13 amino acids. Germline V gene sequence: CDR1 SGHKS, CDR2 YYEKEE (reference sequence). The CDR3: CASSPRKPETQYF.

The chain joins TRBV12-3 or TRBV12-4 to TRBJ2-2; TCRdb indicates TRBD2, and absent DNA this call remains unverified. The CDR3 runs 15 residues. Here the CDR3 reads CASSRGAPNTGELFF.

V and J are TRBV7-6 and TRBJ2-1; there is no DNA to check the TCRdb D call of TRBD2. Germline lookup yields CDR1 SGHVS and CDR2 FNYEAQ. This CDR3 is built from 15 residues. CDR3: CASSLVSGPYNEQFF.

V gene TRBV5-4 combines with J gene TRBJ2-1; TCRdb's D gene call, TRBD1, goes unchecked for lack of DNA. Germline V gene lookup returns CDR1 SGHNT and CDR2 YYREEE (reference sequence). The CDR3 is made up of 13 amino acids. CDR3 residues: CASSGDRGTEQFF.